This T cell receptor beta chain originates from a study of radiotherapy plus CTLA-4 blockade in lung cancer. Only in-frame clones appear in the TCRdb table, and some are missing; sequencing was by immunoSEQ multiplex PCR. This repertoire shows around 100,000 clones, approximately 77% found once; its top ten account for roughly 3.3%. The germline V gene has CDR1 SGHRS and CDR2 YFSETQ. J lost 2 bases, V lost 5 bases, and 11 bases had no gene match. The length of the CDR3 is 17 residues. This receptor was taken from a human donor with non-small cell lung cancer that progressed on radiotherapy plus ipilimumab. Some clones in this sample may be carry-over from other donors' samples. The sample consisted of peripheral blood, taken from a patient treated with radiotherapy plus ipilimumab. This sequence joins TRBV5-1 and TRBJ2-3; 10 nucleotides agree with TRBD2. DNA for the CDR3: TGCGCCAGCAGGGAGCTCCGTAGCGGGGGGAACACAGATACGCAGTATTTT. It specifies CASRELRSGGNTDTQYF.